This T cell receptor (beta chain) was documented in a study of human T cells and chemical hapten exposure (dated by TCRdb to 2020 to 2022). Describing the broader study: Libraries were pooled for sequencing, and per-sample TCR yields varied mainly because of small differences in library volumes within the pool. Peripheral blood TCR repertoire changes were tracked in vivo in alopecia patients during primary and secondary sensitization to the hapten diphenylcyclopropenone (DPC). Both TCR alpha and TCR beta chains were sequenced from each blood RNA sample.

Library creation used 5' RACE. The sequencer was an Illumina MiSeq. Library preparation attached unique molecular identifiers to individual cDNA molecules for quantitative, reproducible TCR counting. The authors' analysis ran thus. Samples had a median of roughly 100,000 TCRs, with a range from 23,224 to 690,600. The Decombinator software suite was used to annotate the V, J and CDR3 of the TCR reads. To make PS versus PT1 abundance plots, every sample was subsampled to the same number of TCRs (28,000). Expanded TCRs were defined as absent before sensitization and observed at least eight times at the 2-week time point. TCRdb trimmed the raw reads at Q25, called clones with MiXCR and kept productive beta chains. Duplicate CDR3 protein sequences are folded into a single record with the most common DNA and genes. The V and J calls and clone size come from TCRdb's table, not from the authors' own analysis. The table for this sample lists about 81,000 distinct CDR3 sequences; 7.7% of them were counted only once. 2% to 2.5% of the sample goes to the ten largest clones.

Study-level results and caveats: Repeated subsampling changed both the strength of the expansion versus patch-test correlation and the threshold at which that correlation became significant. DPC sensitization did not change the number of TCRs with a frequency above 1 in 1000, and there was no evidence of changes in global repertoire structure.

Total RNA was extracted from unfractionated whole blood collected in Tempus Blood RNA tubes. Roughly 5 healthy volunteers acted as controls for TCR sequencing and had blood drawn at day 0, 2 weeks and 6 weeks. CDR1 and CDR2 (SGHDT, YYEEEE) derive from the germline V gene. The V and J ends are trimmed by 1 base and 1 base, leaving 8 bases between them. The CDR3 has 14 amino acids, counting the end cysteine and phenylalanine. The read is trimmed to its CDR3 DNA, 42 bases read in frame from base 1. On this clonotype: The antigen this receptor binds is unknown. Within one base of it there is no much larger clone, and no base qualities were kept.

Recombination linked TRBV5-6 to TRBJ1-1; no D gene can be assigned with confidence. The clonotype originates from a male donor in good health. At the DNA level, the sequence is TGTGCCAGCAGCTTGCTGGGCTGGAACACTGAAGCTTTCTTT. The encoded protein is CASSLLGWNTEAFF.